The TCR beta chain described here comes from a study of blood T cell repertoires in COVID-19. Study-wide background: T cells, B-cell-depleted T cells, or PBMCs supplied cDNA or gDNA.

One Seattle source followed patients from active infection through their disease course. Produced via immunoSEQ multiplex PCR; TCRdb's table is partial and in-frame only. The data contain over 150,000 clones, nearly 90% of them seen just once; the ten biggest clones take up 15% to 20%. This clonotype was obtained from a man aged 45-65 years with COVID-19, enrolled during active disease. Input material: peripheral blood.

CDR3 protein: CASSPLTPNTEAFF. CDR3 in DNA: TGTGCCAGCAGTCCCCTTACACCGAACACTGAAGCTTTCTTT. The chain uses TRBV28 and TRBJ1-1; no firm D call. Germline V gene data show CDR1 as MDHEN and CDR2 as SYDVKM. Trimming cost V 5 bases and J 1 base, with 11 bases left between them. The CDR3 extends over 14 amino acids.